This TCR beta chain was obtained from a study of identical twins. Study results and limitations: Out-of-frame TCR alpha sharing in monozygotic twins exceeded recombination model predictions. Twins shared out-of-frame alpha sequences with excess low generation probability. High-abundance cord blood beta clonotypes had fewer insertions; memory repertoires showed none.

Template switching supplied a universal primer site; unique molecular identifiers were carried on the cDNA. TCRdb reanalysed the 5' RACE reads using MiXCR and keeps one entry per CDR3 protein. The sample includes roughly 350,000 distinct CDR3 sequences, 7% to 9.5% of them seen just once. As concerns this clonotype: Its antigen is as yet unknown.

Sequencing was performed on naive T cells sorted from blood. The receptor was derived from a woman between 50 and 59 years old in good health.

CDR3 amino acids: CASSSTSGIGHNEQFF. Here the CDR3 DNA reads TGTGCCAGCAGCTCAACTAGCGGGATTGGGCACAATGAGCAGTTCTTC. The gene calls are TRBV7-9 and TRBJ2-1; 10 bases line up with TRBD2. V gave up 4 bases and J gave up 5 bases; unmatched junction bases: 8. Per the germline V gene, CDR1 is SEHNR and CDR2 is FQNEAQ (reference sequence). The CDR3 has 16 residues.